This record looks at one T cell receptor beta chain sequence and its context. The antigen is undetermined. CDR1 and CDR2 from the germline V gene are SGHNT and YYREEE (reference sequence). This CDR3 contains 14 residues. V was shortened by 4 bases and J by 3 bases, with 13 bases between the two germline ends. This entry belongs to a study of cytomegalovirus exposure and HLA in healthy donors. Overall study: Earlier findings included roughly 120 million unique TCR beta sequences obtained from around 180 million T cells. General study findings and limits: Many donors carried some public TCRs, although rarity characterized most TCR sequences. Indistinguishable V segments, including TRBV6-2 and TRBV6-3, were excluded. Later, an analysis showed that TCR beta chains associated with HLA were more clonally expanded than others that were equally common.

PCR primers comprised 60 Vbeta and 13 Jbeta primers. Here immunoSEQ multiplex PCR was the method, and the copy in TCRdb shows in-frame clones only, minus some. The table lists roughly 99,000 clones, around 67% of them singletons, with around 15% in the top ten. The V gene is TRBV5-4, the J gene TRBJ2-5, with D perhaps TRBD2 (5 bases). Sequenced input: PBMCs. This receptor was taken from a woman aged 40-49 years in good health and CMV-seropositive. Written as DNA, the CDR3 is TGTGCCAGCAGCACTTCCCCGAGGGAAGAGACCCAGTACTTC. Its protein product is CASSTSPREETQYF.